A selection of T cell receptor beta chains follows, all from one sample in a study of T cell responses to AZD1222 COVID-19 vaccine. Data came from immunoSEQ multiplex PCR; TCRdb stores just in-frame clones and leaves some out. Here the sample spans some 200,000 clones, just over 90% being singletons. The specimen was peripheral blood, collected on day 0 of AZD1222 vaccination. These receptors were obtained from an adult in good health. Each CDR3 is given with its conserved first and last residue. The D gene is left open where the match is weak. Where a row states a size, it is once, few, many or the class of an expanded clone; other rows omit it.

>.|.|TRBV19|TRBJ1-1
CASSIMARSLNTEAFF
TGTGCCAGTAGTATTATGGCCAGGAGTCTGAACACTGAAGCTTTCTTT
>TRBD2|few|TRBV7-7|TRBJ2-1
CASSLASASGNNEQFF
TGTGCTAGCAGCTTAGCGTCAGCTAGCGGGAACAATGAGCAGTTCTTC
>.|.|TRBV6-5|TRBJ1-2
CASSYASDNYGYTF
TGTGCCAGCAGTTATGCTTCGGATAACTATGGCTACACCTTC
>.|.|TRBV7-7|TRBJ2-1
CASSLRVGTELYNEQFF
TGTGCTAGCAGCTTGAGGGTCGGGACTGAGCTCTACAATGAGCAGTTCTTC
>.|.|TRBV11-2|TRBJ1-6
CASSQGTLYNSPLHF
TGTGCCAGCAGCCAGGGGACGCTCTATAATTCACCCCTCCACTTT
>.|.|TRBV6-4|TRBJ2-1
CASSDSGNDEQFF
TGTGCCAGCAGTGACTCAGGGAACGATGAGCAGTTCTTC
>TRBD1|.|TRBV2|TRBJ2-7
CASRRTGVGEQYF
TGTGCCAGCAGAAGGACAGGAGTCGGCGAGCAGTACTTC
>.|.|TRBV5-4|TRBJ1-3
CASSSRTEGPGNTIYF
TGTGCCAGCAGCTCGAGGACAGAAGGACCTGGAAACACCATATATTTT
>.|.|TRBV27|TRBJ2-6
CASSPGTGSGANVLTF
TGTGCCAGCAGTCCCGGGACGGGCTCTGGGGCCAACGTCCTGACTTTC
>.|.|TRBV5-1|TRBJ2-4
CASRFRAKNIQYF
TGCGCCAGCAGGTTTAGGGCCAAAAACATTCAGTACTTC
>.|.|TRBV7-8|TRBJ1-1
CASRWIREGTEAFF
TGTGCCAGCAGGTGGATTCGGGAGGGCACTGAAGCTTTCTTT
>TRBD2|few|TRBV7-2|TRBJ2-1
CASSLWTSDDNEQFF
TGTGCCAGCAGCTTATGGACTAGCGACGACAATGAGCAGTTCTTC
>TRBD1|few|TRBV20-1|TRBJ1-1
CSASRDRQSEAFF
TGCAGTGCTAGTCGGGACAGGCAATCCGAAGCTTTCTTT
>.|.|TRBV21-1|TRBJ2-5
CASSKASTEETQYF
TGTGCCAGCAGCAAAGCCTCGACCGAAGAGACCCAGTACTTC
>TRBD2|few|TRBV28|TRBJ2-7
CASSKGRREVPYEQYF
TGTGCCAGCAGTAAAGGTCGGCGGGAGGTTCCCTACGAGCAGTACTTC
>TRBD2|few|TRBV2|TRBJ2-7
CASSGSGYEQYF
TGTGCCAGCAGCGGTAGCGGGTACGAGCAGTACTTC
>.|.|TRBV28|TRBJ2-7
CASSQVFYEQYF
TGTGCCAGCAGCCAAGTCTTCTACGAGCAGTACTTC
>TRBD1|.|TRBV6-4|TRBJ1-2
CASSDGRRSGQGDYGYTF
TGTGCCAGCAGTGACGGGCGCCGAAGTGGGCAGGGGGACTATGGCTACACCTTC
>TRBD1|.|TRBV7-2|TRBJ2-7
CASSLAHSSQAHGTGSYEQYF
TGTGCCAGCAGCTTAGCTCACAGCTCTCAGGCTCACGGGACAGGCTCCTACGAGCAGTACTTC
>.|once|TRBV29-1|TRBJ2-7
CSVGGRKSSYEQYF
TGCAGCGTTGGAGGCAGGAAAAGCTCCTACGAGCAGTACTTC
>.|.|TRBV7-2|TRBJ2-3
CASSLAGFGATDTQYF
TGTGCCAGCAGCTTAGCGGGTTTCGGGGCCACAGATACGCAGTATTTT
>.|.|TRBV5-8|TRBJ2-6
CASSLRSSGANVLTF
TGTGCCAGCAGCTTGCGATCTTCTGGGGCCAACGTCCTGACTTTC
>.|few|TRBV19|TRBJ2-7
CASSMKGDVPPYF
TGTGCCAGTAGTATGAAGGGAGACGTCCCCCCGTACTTC
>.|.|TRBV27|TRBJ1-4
CASSSGQPNEKLFF
TGTGCCAGCAGTTCCGGACAGCCCAATGAAAAACTGTTTTTT
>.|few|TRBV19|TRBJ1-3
CASSRSGSGNTIYF
TGTGCCAGTAGTAGGTCCGGGTCTGGAAACACCATATATTTT
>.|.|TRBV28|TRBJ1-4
CASHTATNEKLFF
TGTGCCAGCCATACAGCCACGAATGAAAAACTGTTTTTT
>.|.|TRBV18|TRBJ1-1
CASSPGPTEAFF
TGTGCCAGCTCACCAGGTCCCACTGAAGCTTTCTTT
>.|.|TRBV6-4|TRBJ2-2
CASSPGITGELFF
TGTGCCAGCAGTCCAGGGATTACCGGGGAGCTGTTTTTT
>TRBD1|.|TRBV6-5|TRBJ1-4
CASSYGTGDEKLFF
TGTGCCAGCAGTTACGGGACAGGGGATGAAAAACTGTTTTTT
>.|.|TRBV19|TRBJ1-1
CASSIDPRRPTNTEAFF
TGTGCCAGTAGTATAGACCCCCGGCGACCGACGAACACTGAAGCTTTCTTT
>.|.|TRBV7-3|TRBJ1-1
CASRWSDEDTEAFF
TGTGCCAGCAGGTGGAGCGACGAGGACACTGAAGCTTTCTTT
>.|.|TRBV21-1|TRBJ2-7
CASVPPRGGVDEQYF
TGTGCCAGCGTACCCCCGCGGGGGGGCGTCGACGAGCAGTACTTC
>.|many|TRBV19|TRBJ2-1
CASALGLGNEQFF
TGTGCCTCAGCGCTAGGACTGGGGAATGAGCAGTTCTTC
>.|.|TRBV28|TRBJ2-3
CAIRTLGTDTQYF
TGTGCCATCCGGACTCTGGGCACAGATACGCAGTATTTT
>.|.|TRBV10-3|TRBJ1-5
CAISESRGRNQPQHF
TGTGCCATCAGTGAGTCCAGGGGCAGAAATCAGCCCCAGCATTTT
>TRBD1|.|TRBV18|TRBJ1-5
CASSPGTGGGGNNQPQHF
TGTGCCAGCTCACCAGGCACAGGGGGCGGTGGGAACAATCAGCCCCAGCATTTT
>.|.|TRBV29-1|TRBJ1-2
CSVEDHQYGYTF
TGCAGCGTTGAAGATCACCAGTATGGCTACACCTTC
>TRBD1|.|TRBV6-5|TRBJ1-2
CASRGQGAGNYGYTF
TGTGCCAGCAGAGGACAGGGGGCTGGGAACTATGGCTACACCTTC
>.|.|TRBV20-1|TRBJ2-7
CSARGVGKQYF
TGCAGTGCTAGAGGGGTTGGGAAGCAGTACTTC
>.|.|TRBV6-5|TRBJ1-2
CASRPGGSDYGYTF
TGTGCCAGCCGTCCCGGGGGGAGTGACTATGGCTACACCTTC
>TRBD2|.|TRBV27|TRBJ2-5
CASSWTSEGQETQYF
TGTGCCAGCAGTTGGACTAGCGAGGGCCAAGAGACCCAGTACTTC
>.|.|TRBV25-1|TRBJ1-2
CASSEQGRGYTF
TGTGCCAGCAGTGAACAGGGCCGTGGCTACACCTTC
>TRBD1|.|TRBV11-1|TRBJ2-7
CASSFDRVEQYF
TGTGCCAGCAGCTTCGACAGGGTTGAGCAGTACTTC
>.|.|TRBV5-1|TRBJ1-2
CASSHQTNYGYTF
TGCGCCAGCAGTCACCAGACTAACTATGGCTACACCTTC
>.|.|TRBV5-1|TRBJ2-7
CASSLEAGSPYEQYF
TGCGCCAGCAGCTTGGAGGCGGGGTCCCCCTACGAGCAGTACTTC
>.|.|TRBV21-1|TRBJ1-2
CASSIRTALYGYTF
TGTGCCAGCAGCATCCGGACAGCCCTCTATGGCTACACCTTC
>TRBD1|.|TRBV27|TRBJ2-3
CASSLFGTGTDTQYF
TGTGCCAGCAGTTTGTTCGGGACAGGCACAGATACGCAGTATTTT
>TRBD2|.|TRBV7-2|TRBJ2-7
CASSLGSRTLAGGPGEQYF
TGTGCCAGCAGCTTAGGGTCCCGTACTCTAGCGGGGGGGCCGGGCGAGCAGTACTTC
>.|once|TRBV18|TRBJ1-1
CASSLPSEGEAFF
TGTGCCAGCTCACTACCGTCCGAGGGAGAAGCTTTCTTT
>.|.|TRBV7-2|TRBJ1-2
CASSLGGDPRTGGYTF
TGTGCCAGCAGCTTAGGGGGGGACCCACGAACGGGAGGCTACACCTTC
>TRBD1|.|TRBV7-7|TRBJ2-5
CASRPATGQETQYF
TGTGCTAGCAGACCCGCGACAGGGCAAGAGACCCAGTACTTC
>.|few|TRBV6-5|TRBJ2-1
CASSRQLALLNEQFF
TGTGCCAGCAGTCGTCAACTAGCCCTACTCAATGAGCAGTTCTTC
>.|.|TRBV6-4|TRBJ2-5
CASSAPRAQVTQYF
TGTGCCAGCAGTGCTCCTCGGGCCCAAGTGACCCAGTACTTC
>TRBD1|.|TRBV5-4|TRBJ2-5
CASNAGQGGQETQYF
TGTGCCAGCAACGCAGGACAGGGAGGCCAAGAGACCCAGTACTTC
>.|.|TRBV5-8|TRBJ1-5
CASSFVNQPQHF
TGTGCCAGCAGCTTCGTCAATCAGCCCCAGCATTTT